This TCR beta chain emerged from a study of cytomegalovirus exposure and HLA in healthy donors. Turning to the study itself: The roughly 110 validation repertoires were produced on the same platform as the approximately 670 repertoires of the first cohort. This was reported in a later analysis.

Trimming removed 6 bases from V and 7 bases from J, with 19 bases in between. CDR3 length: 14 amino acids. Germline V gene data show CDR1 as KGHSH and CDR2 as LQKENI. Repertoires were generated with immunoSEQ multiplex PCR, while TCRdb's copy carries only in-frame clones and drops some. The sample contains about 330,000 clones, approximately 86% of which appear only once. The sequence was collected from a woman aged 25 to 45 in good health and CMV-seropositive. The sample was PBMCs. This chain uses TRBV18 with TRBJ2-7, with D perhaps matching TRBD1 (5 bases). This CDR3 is CASSQGKGLDEQYF. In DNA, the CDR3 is TGTGCCAGCTCCCAGGGAAAGGGGCTCGATGAGCAGTACTTC.